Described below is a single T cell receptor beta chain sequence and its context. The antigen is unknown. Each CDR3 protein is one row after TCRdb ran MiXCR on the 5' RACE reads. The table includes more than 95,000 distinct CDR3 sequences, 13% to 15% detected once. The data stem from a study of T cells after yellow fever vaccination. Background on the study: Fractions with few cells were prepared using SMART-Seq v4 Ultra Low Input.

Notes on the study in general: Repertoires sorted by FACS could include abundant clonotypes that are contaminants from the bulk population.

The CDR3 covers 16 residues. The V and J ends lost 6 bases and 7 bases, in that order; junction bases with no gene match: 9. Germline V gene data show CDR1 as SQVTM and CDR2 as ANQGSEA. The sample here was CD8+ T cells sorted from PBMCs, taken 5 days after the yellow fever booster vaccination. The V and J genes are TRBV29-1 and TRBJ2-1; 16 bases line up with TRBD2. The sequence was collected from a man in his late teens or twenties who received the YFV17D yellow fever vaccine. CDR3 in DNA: TGCAGCGTGTACGGGACTAGCGGGGGGGCGGAGAATGAGCAGTTCTTC. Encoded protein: CSVYGTSGGAENEQFF.